Presented here are 4 T cell receptor beta chains from one specimen sequenced in a study of T cells in Graves' hyperthyroidism and ophthalmopathy. Amplification yielded TCR beta CDR3 regions, with RNA transcripts as the source. The HTBI primer set served for first-round RT-PCR of the TCR CDR3. MiXCR, run by TCRdb on the multiplex PCR reads, gives a single entry per CDR3 protein. The sample yields 400,000 to 500,000 distinct CDR3 sequences, around an eighth seen once. Sequencing used blood. These TCRs come from a woman aged 18 to 35 with Graves' hyperthyroidism.

This clonotype was seen only a few times. The DNA of the CDR3 is TGCAGCGTTGAAGATTTCGGGTCTGGCTACACCTTC. It translates to CSVEDFGSGYTF. The chain recombines TRBV29-1 with TRBJ1-2; no reliable D call. CDR1 and CDR2 (germline): SQVTM, ANQGSEA. Trimming stripped 0 bases from V and 7 bases from J, with 9 bases between. There are 12 residues in the CDR3.

The gene calls are TRBV7-3 and TRBJ1-2, with TRBD1 matching over 9 bases. V was pared by 4 bases and J by 2 bases, with 11 bases of the junction left unmatched. CDR3 length: 17 residues. Germline CDR1 reads SGHTA; CDR2 reads FQGTGA. The chain's CDR3 is CASSSSGQGTRNYGYTF. The CDR3 DNA follows: TGTGCCAGCAGCTCCAGTGGACAGGGGACTCGGAACTATGGCTACACCTTC.

This clonotype was detected only a few times. The genes are TRBV14 and TRBJ1-1; no reliable D call. The CDR3 runs to 18 residues. The V end lost 0 bases, the J end lost 2 bases, and 19 bases lay between the germline ends. Germline CDR1 and CDR2: SGHDN and FVKESK. CDR3 residues: CASSQELVFGDSNTEAFF. In DNA form, the CDR3 reads TGTGCCAGCAGCCAAGAGTTGGTTTTCGGGGATAGTAACACTGAAGCTTTCTTT.

The table lists this clonotype with a few counts. The missing conserved phenylalanine or tryptophan at the end of this CDR3 makes a read error likely. The genes are TRBV5-1 and TRBJ1-2, with 9 bases matching TRBD1. Trimming cost V 3 bases and J 6 bases; bases outside gene matches: 6. Germline-derived CDR1 and CDR2 are SGHRS and YFSETQ. The CDR3 runs to 14 residues. CDR3 region: CASSWTGVADGYTL. CDR3 DNA sequence: TGCGCCAGCAGCTGGACAGGGGTCGCCGATGGCTACACCCTC.